A single sample is the source of the 14 T cell receptor beta chains below, sequenced in a study of PD-L1 blockade in urothelial cancer (dated by TCRdb to 2016 to 2017). The receptor library was made with the immunoSEQ multiplex PCR assay. This is the immuneACCESS table as TCRdb keeps it, with only in-frame sequences that have V and J called. A part of the clones is gone; compared with another copy, unresolved V genes explain less than half, and the rest is unexplained. The sample table contains 37,000 or so clones; only one count was recorded for 75% to 90% of them. Together, the top ten hold about 15% of the sample. Taken with the paper, the label for time point translates to: pretreatment peripheral blood. This material consisted of PBMCs, taken around atezolizumab (anti-PD-L1) treatment. The receptors originated from a man in his sixties with urothelial cancer.

V gene TRBV29-1 combines with J gene TRBJ2-7; 10 bases are shared with TRBD2. V lost 6 bases and J lost 3; bases outside the gene matches: 8. This CDR3 comprises 14 residues. The germline V gene has CDR1 SQVTM and CDR2 ANQGSEA. CDR3 amino acids: CSVVTSGANYEQYF. CDR3 nucleotide sequence: TGCAGCGTGGTTACTAGCGGGGCCAACTACGAGCAGTACTTC.

The chain employs TRBV5-6 and TRBJ2-6, with 7 bases that match TRBD1. The CDR3 consists of 17 residues. CDR1 is SGHDT, CDR2 YYEEEE, per germline. V trimming: 0 bases; J trimming: 4 bases; junction bases outside the gene matches: 7. CDR3 residues: CASSLDAGGGGANVLTF. The CDR3 nucleotides are TGTGCCAGCAGCTTGGATGCAGGGGGTGGAGGGGCCAACGTCCTGACTTTC.

This chain links TRBV7-9 with TRBJ2-3; TRBD2 matches 10 bases. The CDR3 is 15 residues long. The ends lost 3 bases at V and 3 bases at J; junction bases unmatched: 3. The germline CDR1 and CDR2 sequences are SEHNR and FQNEAQ (reference sequence). This CDR3 reads CASSFPSGSTDTQYF. The DNA of the CDR3 is TGTGCCAGCAGCTTCCCTAGCGGGAGTACAGATACGCAGTATTTT.

This clone has more than one count but fewer than ten. The chain uses TRBV4-1 and TRBJ1-6, with D perhaps matching TRBD1 (5 bases). V shed 0 bases and J shed 7 bases, with 13 bases lying between them. The CDR3 has 16 residues. CDR1 is MGHRA and CDR2 is YSYEKL in the germline V gene. The chain's CDR3 is CASSQDFRGGNSPLHF. The CDR3 DNA is TGCGCCAGCAGCCAAGACTTCCGGGGGGGGAATTCACCCCTCCACTTT.

The chain combines TRBV29-1 with TRBJ2-5; D is ambiguous. V was cut by 6 bases and J by 5 bases, with 13 bases left in between. The CDR3 loop spans 12 amino acids. Germline loops: CDR1 SQVTM, CDR2 ANQGSEA. The DNA of the CDR3 is TGCAGCGTCGGTGAGACCGGGGAGACCCAGTACTTC. It specifies CSVGETGETQYF.

V gene TRBV6-1 combines with J gene TRBJ2-7; D unclear. The CDR3 is 10 amino acids. Germline assignment: CDR1 MNHNS and CDR2 SASEGT. V lost 8 bases to trimming and J lost 3 bases, with 5 bases between them. CDR3 sequence: CASAGYEQYF. CDR3 sequence (DNA): TGTGCCAGCGCAGGCTACGAGCAGTACTTC.

This clone came up once. The rearrangement joins TRBV2 to TRBJ2-7; 10 bases are a match to TRBD2. Germline assignment: CDR1 SNHLY and CDR2 FYNNEI. This CDR3 is built from 15 residues. V was clipped by 5 bases and J by 5 bases; unmatched bases: 9. CDR3: CASSPPGLAPHEQYF. The CDR3 DNA follows: TGTGCCAGCAGTCCACCGGGACTAGCGCCCCACGAGCAGTACTTC. Together with reference TRBV2 and TRBJ2-7, the CDR3 gives the full variable domain: EPEVTQTPSHQVTQMGQEVILRCVPISNHLYFYWYRQILGQKVEFLVSFYNNEISEKSEIFDDQFSVERPDGSNFTLKIRSTKLEDSAMYFCASSPPGLAPHEQYFGPGTRLTVT.

The chain uses TRBV4-1 and TRBJ2-1; 9 nucleotides match TRBD2. Losses at the gene ends were 4 bases for V and 4 bases for J; bases not matched to a gene: 5. The CDR3 loop spans 15 amino acids. CDR1 is MGHRA and CDR2 is YSYEKL in the germline V gene. The CDR3 nucleotides are TGCGCCAGCAGCCTCGGGGGACTAGCTTACAATGAGCAGTTCTTC. Translation: CASSLGGLAYNEQFF.

The chain combines TRBV6-6 with TRBJ1-1; 8 bases are a match to TRBD1. This CDR3 has 13 residues. Germline V CDR1 and CDR2: MNHNY, SVGAGI (reference sequence). The ends lost 6 bases at V and 5 bases at J; junction bases unmatched: 5. The CDR3 DNA reads TGTGCCAGCAGAAACAGGGGGACAACTGAAGCTTTCTTT. Translated, it gives CASRNRGTTEAFF.

The chain employs TRBV29-1 and TRBJ2-5; D not certain. V lost 8 bases and J lost 2, with 15 bases in between. Germline V gene sequence: CDR1 SQVTM, CDR2 ANQGSEA. This CDR3 is 13 amino acids long. In DNA, the CDR3 is TGCAGCTCTCTGACACCCCCTCAAGAGACCCAGTACTTC. Its translation is CSSLTPPQETQYF. Based on the CDR3 plus reference TRBV29-1 and TRBJ2-5, the full variable domain is SAVISQKPSRDICQRGTSLTIQCQVDSQVTMMFWYRQQPGQSLTLIATANQGSEATYESGFVIDKFPISRPNLTFSTLTVSNMSPEDSSIYLCSSLTPPQETQYFGPGTRLLVL.

The chain combines TRBV5-1 with TRBJ2-5, with 8 positions matching TRBD2. V lost 3 bases and J lost 7; bases outside the gene matches: 8. Germline CDR1 SGHRS, CDR2 YFSETQ. This CDR3 has 14 amino acids. CDR3 coding DNA: TGCGCCAGCAGCTACGCCTTAGCGGGAAGGACCCAGTACTTC. As protein: CASSYALAGRTQYF.

V gene TRBV18 combines with J gene TRBJ1-4, with unresolved D. The CDR3 contains 15 residues. Germline CDR1 and CDR2: KGHSH and LQKENI. The germline V and J ends were trimmed by 5 bases and 6 bases, with 16 bases remaining between them. CDR3 residues: CASSSRPAVDEKLFF. The CDR3, as DNA: TGTGCCAGCTCATCCCGACCGGCGGTTGATGAAAAACTGTTTTTT.

The rearrangement joins TRBV5-1 to TRBJ2-1; 16 nucleotides agree with TRBD2. The CDR3 is 16 residues long. Germline CDR1 and CDR2: SGHRS and YFSETQ. After removal of 5 bases from V and 8 bases from J, the junction contained 7 bases not matched to a gene. For the CDR3, the DNA is TGCGCCAGCAGGACGGGACTAGCGGGAGGGCCTTATGAGCAGTTCTTC. Residues: CASRTGLAGGPYEQFF.

DNA of the CDR3: TGTGCCAGCTCACCAGACAGGAACAATCAGCCCCAGCATTTT. Translated: CASSPDRNNQPQHF. The chain has TRBV18 and TRBJ1-5; D may be TRBD1 (6 bases). This CDR3 is 14 amino acids long. Germline CDR1 reads KGHSH; CDR2 reads LQKENI. V was shortened by 2 bases and J by 3 bases, with 8 bases between the two germline ends.